This TCR beta chain was profiled in a study of early T cells in non-severe SARS-CoV-2 infection. This clonotype was detected a few times. Each CDR3 protein gets one entry after TCRdb re-called the 5' RACE reads with MiXCR. The table has about 55,000 distinct CDR3 sequences, 14% to 15% seen once; the top ten hold roughly 10%. Germline CDR1 and CDR2: SEHNR and FQNEAQ (reference sequence). Trimming cost V 2 bases and J 10 bases, with 6 bases left between them. The CDR3 spans 12 residues. J is TRBJ1-6 and V is TRBV7-9; D gene ambiguous. Sequencing used whole blood, obtained at baseline. This TCR was recovered from an adult who was a healthcare worker with PCR-confirmed SARS-CoV-2 infection or an uninfected control (not recorded which). As DNA, the CDR3 is TGTGCCAGCAGCTTATTGGCCTCACCCCTCCACTTT. Encoded protein: CASSLLASPLHF.